The 27 T cell receptor beta chains presented below share a single source sample, sequenced in a study of T cell repertoires in cytomegalovirus infection (dated by TCRdb to the late 2010s). The antigens of these receptors remain unknown. The sample was run on an Illumina HiSeq 1500. The raw public data were reprocessed by TCRdb itself: fastp quality trimming at Q25, MiXCR clonotype calling, in-frame beta chains only. Entries that share a CDR3 protein sequence are merged under the most common genes and DNA. The sample yields around 900,000 distinct CDR3 sequences; roughly 30% were counted once. The top ten clonotypes cover over 12% of the sample. This specimen's treatment or condition label, per the study, means: in vitro stimulation with specific CMV peptide epitopes to enrich CMV-specific T cells. Sequenced here: cultured CD8+ T cells from PBMCs, sampled from culture after CMV antigen stimulation. The source of these receptors is a human donor in good health (CMV status not recorded). Some clones in this sample may be carry-over from other donors' samples.

This clonotype was detected a few times. The chain is built from TRBV4-2 and TRBJ2-7; D call uncertain. V shed 4 bases and J shed 4 bases, with 14 bases lying between them. Germline CDR1 and CDR2: LGHNA and YNFKEQ. This CDR3 contains 14 residues. The CDR3 here is CASSPSLRAYEQYF. DNA for the CDR3: TGTGCCAGCAGCCCATCTTTAAGGGCTTACGAGCAGTACTTC.

The V and J genes are TRBV7-9 and TRBJ2-2; 10 nucleotides line up with TRBD2. The CDR3 consists of 18 residues. The V gene end was trimmed by 6 bases and the J gene end by 2 bases; junction bases not matched to a gene: 12. Germline CDR1 and CDR2: SEHNR and FQNEAQ (reference sequence). In DNA form, the CDR3 reads TGTGCCAGCAGGACTCCCGTGGTAGCGGGGGGTAACACCGGGGAGCTGTTTTTT. This codes for CASRTPVVAGGNTGELFF.

This clonotype was found a few times. The chain couples TRBV28 to TRBJ2-7, with 7 positions matching TRBD2. Germline CDR1 is MDHEN and CDR2 is SYDVKM. This CDR3 contains 14 residues. The V segment lost 3 bases and the J segment 4 bases; nucleotides outside the gene matches: 6. The CDR3 region has the DNA TGTGCCAGCAGTTTCGGCAGGGAGGGATACGAGCAGTACTTC. As protein: CASSFGREGYEQYF.

The V and J genes are TRBV19 and TRBJ2-2; no definite D call. CDR1 and CDR2 (germline): LNHDA, SQIVND (reference sequence). V gave up 9 bases and J gave up 8 bases, with 16 bases separating them. CDR3 length: 13 residues. The CDR3 here is CASRHLIIGELFF. CDR3 in DNA: TGTGCCAGCCGCCACCTCATTATTGGGGAGCTGTTTTTT.

V usage is TRBV7-9 and J usage is TRBJ2-2; no reliable D call. With 0 bases removed from V and 7 bases from J, the gap between germline ends came to 9 bases. The germline CDR1 and CDR2 sequences are SEHNR and FQNEAQ (reference sequence). CDR3 length: 14 residues. The CDR3 reads CASSLAGSHGELFF. In DNA, the CDR3 is TGTGCCAGCAGCTTAGCTGGTTCCCACGGGGAGCTGTTTTTT.

The CDR3 region has the DNA TGTGCCAGCAGCTTTGGAGACGTGGCAAGGGAGACCCAGTACTTC. Protein sequence: CASSFGDVARETQYF. V usage is TRBV11-2 and J usage is TRBJ2-5; D remains unclear. The CDR3 spans 15 residues. V was cut by 3 bases and J by 5 bases, with 16 bases left in between. CDR1 SGHAT and CDR2 FQNNGV come from the germline V gene.

This clonotype was seen just once. J is TRBJ2-5 and V is TRBV5-5; no firm D call. Germline V CDR1 and CDR2: SGHKS, YYEKEE (reference sequence). This CDR3 contains 16 residues. The V gene lost 0 bases and the J gene lost 3 bases, with 15 bases spanning the gap. The CDR3 loop is CASSLAWSTAKETQYF. The CDR3 DNA reads as TGTGCCAGCAGCTTGGCCTGGTCTACGGCCAAAGAGACCCAGTACTTC.

In this sample, this clonotype turned up a few times. The CDR3 sequence is CATQGDGNTIYF. For the CDR3, the DNA is TGTGCCACCCAGGGGGACGGAAACACCATATATTTT. V gene TRBV6-1 combines with J gene TRBJ1-3, with 7 nucleotides matching TRBD1. Trimming cost V 10 bases and J 4 bases; bases outside gene matches: 4. The germline V gene has CDR1 MNHNS and CDR2 SASEGT. This CDR3 spans 12 amino acids.

The chain carries TRBV2 and TRBJ1-1, with D perhaps matching TRBD1 (6 bases). The ends were cut back, 2 bases at V and 3 bases at J, with 13 bases in the middle. CDR3 length equals 15 residues. Per the germline V gene, CDR1 is SNHLY and CDR2 is FYNNEI. Here the CDR3 DNA reads TGTGCCAGCAGTGAAAGTCGGGGGCGAGACACTGAAGCTTTCTTT. Protein sequence: CASSESRGRDTEAFF.

This chain joins TRBV6-6 and TRBJ2-1; 8 positions match TRBD1. This CDR3 is 16 amino acids long. Germline-derived CDR1 and CDR2 are MNHNY and SVGAGI (reference sequence). Germline trimming cut 0 bases from V and 7 bases from J; bases unmatched to any gene: 8. The CDR3 protein is CASSYSDRVHRNEQFF. Here the CDR3 DNA reads TGTGCCAGCAGTTACTCGGACAGGGTTCATAGGAATGAGCAGTTCTTC.

This clonotype came up many times. The chain is built from TRBV12-3 or TRBV12-4 and TRBJ2-2; a weak D match, TRBD2 (5 bases). V lost 5 bases and J 1 base, leaving 8 bases between the germline ends. The CDR3 runs to 14 residues. CDR3 nucleotide sequence: TGTGCCAGCAGTACGGCGGGGAACACCGGGGAGCTGTTTTTT. Amino acids: CASSTAGNTGELFF.

This chain's CDR3 is CSARDGTGDPNYGYTF. As DNA, the CDR3 is TGCAGTGCTAGAGACGGGACAGGGGACCCTAACTATGGCTACACCTTC. The rearrangement joins TRBV20-1 to TRBJ1-2; TRBD1 matches at 10 bases. CDR1 is DFQATT, CDR2 SNEGSKA, per germline (reference sequence). The trim removed 0 bases at V and 0 bases at J, leaving 4 bases unmatched. This CDR3 comprises 16 residues.

The genes are TRBV11-2 and TRBJ2-1; possible D gene TRBD1, 6 bases. Germline lookup yields CDR1 SGHAT and CDR2 FQNNGV. This CDR3 region has 13 residues. The CDR3 region is CVCGGSSYNEQFF. The CDR3 DNA is TGTGTTTGTGGGGGCAGCTCCTACAATGAGCAGTTCTTC.

V gene TRBV12-3 or TRBV12-4 combines with J gene TRBJ2-7; TRBD1 aligns across 10 bases. Trimming at V came to 6 bases and at J to 2 bases, leaving 7 bases not matched to a gene. This CDR3 comprises 15 residues. The CDR3 region is CASSYRGTGAYEQYF. The DNA for the CDR3 is TGTGCCAGCAGCTACCGAGGGACAGGGGCCTACGAGCAGTACTTC.

To note about this clonotype: The junction departs from germline at one end; a sequencing error may be responsible. The V call is TRBV7-6, the J call TRBJ2-3; 10 bases fit TRBD2. The germline gives CDR1 SGHVS, CDR2 FNYEAQ. This CDR3 has 15 residues. The chain's CDR3 is CASSKTSGATDTQNF. DNA for the CDR3: TGTGCTAGCAGCAAAACTAGCGGGGCCACAGATACGCAGAATTTT.

The chain couples TRBV7-9 to TRBJ1-2; tentatively, D is TRBD1 (6 bases). This CDR3 has 15 amino acids. Germline loops: CDR1 SEHNR, CDR2 FQNEAQ (reference sequence). V was clipped by 5 bases and J by 1 base, with 14 bases between them. This CDR3 is CASSPSDRNNYGYTF. CDR3 bases: TGTGCCAGCAGCCCATCGGACAGAAATAACTATGGCTACACCTTC.

This clonotype was counted a single time. This chain joins TRBV6-8 and TRBJ2-5; 9 nucleotides match TRBD2. CDR3 size: 15 residues. The V and J ends lost 3 bases and 5 bases, in that order; junction bases with no gene match: 7. Germline V gives CDR1 MNHGY, CDR2 SAAAGT. The CDR3 region is CASSYPRGGGETQYF. The DNA of the CDR3 is TGTGCCAGCAGTTATCCGCGGGGGGGCGGGGAGACCCAGTACTTC.

A single count supports this clonotype. This may stem from a read error, because a much larger clone lies one nucleotide away. The chain links TRBV12-3 or TRBV12-4 to TRBJ1-5, with D uncertain. The CDR3 covers 15 residues. V gave up 0 bases and J gave up 3 bases, with 9 bases separating them. This chain's CDR3 is CASSLAGSHNQPQHF. The CDR3 DNA reads as TGTGCCAGCAGTTTAGCTGGCAGCCACAATCAGCCCCAGCATTTT.

The V gene is TRBV6-2 or TRBV6-3, the J gene TRBJ2-1; D is perhaps TRBD2 (5 bases). The CDR3 consists of 14 residues. The germline V gene has CDR1 MNHEY and CDR2 SVGEGT. Trimming left V 5 bases short and J 7 bases short, with 15 bases between. The CDR3 spells CASSRESGRNEQFF. DNA of the CDR3: TGTGCCAGCAGTAGGGAGTCAGGAAGGAATGAGCAGTTCTTC.

The V and J genes are TRBV27 and TRBJ2-7; either TRBD1 or TRBD2 may fit D (5 bases each). CDR3 size: 15 residues. Trimming stripped 9 bases from V and 1 base from J, with 19 bases between. Germline assignment: CDR1 MNHEY and CDR2 SMNVEV (reference sequence). The CDR3 reads CASSNRDPVSYEQYF. The CDR3 DNA reads TGTGCCAGTTCCAACCGGGACCCCGTATCCTACGAGCAGTACTTC.

This clonotype was counted only a few times. The DNA of the CDR3 is TGTGCCAGCAGCCCCACGAGTCAGCCCCAGCATTTT. Protein sequence: CASSPTSQPQHF. The chain links TRBV7-8 to TRBJ1-5; D is unresolved. Trimming cost V 5 bases and J 6 bases, with 8 bases left between them. This CDR3 contains 12 residues. Germline V gene sequence: CDR1 SGHVS, CDR2 FQNEAQ. The full variable domain, completed using reference TRBV7-8 and TRBJ1-5, is GAGVSQSPRYKVAKRGQDVALRCDPISGHVSLFWYQQALGQGPEFLTYFQNEAQLDKSGLPSDRFFAERPEGSVSTLKIQRTQQEDSAVYLCASSPTSQPQHFGDGTRLSIL.

The J gene is TRBJ1-5, the V gene TRBV6-7, with D maybe TRBD1 (5 bases). TRBV6-7 is reported as an ORF; its role is uncertain. Trimming took 8 bases from V and 4 from J, leaving 15 bases between them. This CDR3 has 14 amino acids. The CDR3 sequence is CASERGRGNQPQHF. The CDR3 DNA reads TGTGCCAGCGAGCGGGGAAGGGGAAATCAGCCCCAGCATTTT.

The chain employs TRBV7-8 and TRBJ2-3, with 9 bases matching TRBD2. This CDR3 has 16 amino acids. Germline V gene data show CDR1 as SGHVS and CDR2 as FQNEAQ. The V and J ends lost 5 bases and 6 bases, in that order; junction bases with no gene match: 12. CDR3 residues: CASSRGGAGVDDTQYF. The CDR3 bases are TGTGCCAGCAGCCGCGGGGGGGCCGGGGTCGACGATACGCAGTATTTT. Full variable domain (remainder filled in from reference TRBV7-8 and TRBJ2-3): GAGVSQSPRYKVAKRGQDVALRCDPISGHVSLFWYQQALGQGPEFLTYFQNEAQLDKSGLPSDRFFAERPEGSVSTLKIQRTQQEDSAVYLCASSRGGAGVDDTQYFGPGTRLTVL.

This clonotype appeared a few times. The chain links TRBV7-9 to TRBJ1-5; the D gene is possibly TRBD1 (5 bases). CDR1 is SEHNR and CDR2 is FQNEAQ in the germline V gene (reference sequence). This CDR3 comprises 12 residues. The V end was cut by 10 bases, the J end by 4 bases, with 11 bases between. The CDR3 DNA sequence: TGTGCCACCACCCAGGGAAATCAGCCCCAGCATTTT. Amino acids: CATTQGNQPQHF. Together with reference TRBV7-9 and TRBJ1-5, the CDR3 gives the full variable domain: DTGVSQNPRHKITKRGQNVTFRCDPISEHNRLYWYRQTLGQGPEFLTYFQNEAQLEKSRLLSDRFSAERPKGSFSTLEIQRTEQGDSAMYLCATTQGNQPQHFGDGTRLSIL.

This clonotype appeared many times. The gene calls are TRBV5-1 and TRBJ2-5; D is unclear. V was trimmed by 2 bases and J by 0 bases, leaving 14 bases between them. The CDR3 has 16 residues. In germline, CDR1 is SGHRS, CDR2 YFSETQ. The CDR3 region is CASSFPKSRYQETQYF. DNA of the CDR3: TGCGCCAGCAGCTTCCCCAAAAGCAGGTACCAAGAGACCCAGTACTTC.

To note about this clonotype: At one end the junction does not follow the germline gene, possibly because of a read error. The V and J genes are TRBV4-2 and TRBJ1-2; D is perhaps TRBD1 (6 bases). This CDR3 comprises 17 residues. Germline-derived CDR1 and CDR2 are LGHNA and YNFKEQ. CDR3 DNA sequence: TGTGTCAGCAGCCAAGAGAGGGGGGGCCCCGCTAACTATGGCTACACCTTC. It is translated as CVSSQERGGPANYGYTF.

This clonotype appeared a few times. J is TRBJ2-3 and V is TRBV12-3 or TRBV12-4, with TRBD2 matching 14 bases. The CDR3 has 17 amino acids. The junction had 7 bases not matched to a gene; V was cut back by 4 bases and J by 4 bases. The DNA of the CDR3 is TGTGCCAGCAGTTCGGAGGGACTAGCGGGGGAGGCAGATACGCAGTATTTT. This encodes CASSSEGLAGEADTQYF.